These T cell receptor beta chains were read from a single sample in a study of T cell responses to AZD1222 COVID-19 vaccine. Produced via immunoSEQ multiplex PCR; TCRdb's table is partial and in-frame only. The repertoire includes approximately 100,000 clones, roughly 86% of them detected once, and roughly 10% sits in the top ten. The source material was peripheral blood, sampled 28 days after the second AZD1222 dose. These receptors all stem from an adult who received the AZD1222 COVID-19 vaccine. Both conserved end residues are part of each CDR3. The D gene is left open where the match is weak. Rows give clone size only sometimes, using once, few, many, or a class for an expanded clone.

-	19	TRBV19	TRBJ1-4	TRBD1	CASRHKAFDLRGRFEKLFF	TGTGCCAGTAGACACAAGGCCTTTGACTTGAGGGGGCGGTTTGAAAAACTGTTTTTT
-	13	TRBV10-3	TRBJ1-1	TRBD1	CAIKVQGSTEAFF	TGTGCCATCAAAGTACAGGGGAGCACTGAAGCTTTCTTT
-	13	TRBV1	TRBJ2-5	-	CTSSLQLPYVKYF	TGCACCAGCAGCCTCCAGCTACCCTACGTTAAGTACTTC
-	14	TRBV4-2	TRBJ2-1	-	CASSQEGFYNEQFF	TGTGCCAGCAGCCAAGAAGGCTTTTACAATGAGCAGTTCTTC
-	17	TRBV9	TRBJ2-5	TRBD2	CASSSPLGLAEQETQYF	TGTGCCAGCAGTTCCCCCCTAGGGCTAGCGGAACAAGAGACCCAGTACTTC
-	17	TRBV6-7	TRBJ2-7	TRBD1	CASSYFPGQGSPYEQYF	TGTGCCAGCAGTTACTTTCCGGGACAGGGGTCCCCCTACGAGCAGTACTTC
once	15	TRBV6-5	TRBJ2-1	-	CASSYGDLSYNEQFF	TGTGCCAGCAGTTACGGGGACCTCTCCTACAATGAGCAGTTCTTC
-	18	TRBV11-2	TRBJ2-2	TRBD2	CASSLAPSVAGNTGELFF	TGTGCCAGCAGCTTAGCCCCTAGTGTAGCGGGAAACACCGGGGAGCTGTTTTTT
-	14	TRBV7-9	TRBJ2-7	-	CASSNWDSTYEQYF	TGTGCCAGCAGCAATTGGGACTCGACCTACGAGCAGTACTTC
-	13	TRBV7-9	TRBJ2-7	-	CASRPLRTYEQYF	TGTGCCAGCAGACCTCTCAGGACCTACGAGCAGTACTTC
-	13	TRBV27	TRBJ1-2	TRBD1	CASSRDRAWGYTF	TGTGCCAGCAGTCGGGACAGGGCATGGGGCTACACCTTC
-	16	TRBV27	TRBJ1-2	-	CASSLSSAYTIYGYTF	TGTGCCAGCAGTTTATCGTCAGCCTACACAATTTATGGCTACACCTTC
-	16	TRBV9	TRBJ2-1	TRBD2	CASSVGASGQHNEQFF	TGTGCCAGCAGCGTAGGGGCTAGCGGGCAACACAATGAGCAGTTCTTC
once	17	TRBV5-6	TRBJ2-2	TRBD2	CASSLDWLAGQTGELFF	TGTGCCAGCAGCTTGGATTGGCTAGCGGGACAAACCGGGGAGCTGTTTTTT
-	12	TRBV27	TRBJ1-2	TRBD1	CATRGQDYGYTF	TGTGCCACCAGGGGACAGGATTATGGCTACACCTTC
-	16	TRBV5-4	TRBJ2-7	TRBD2	CASSLPSGRAVNEQYF	TGTGCCAGCAGCTTGCCTAGCGGGAGGGCCGTGAACGAGCAGTACTTC
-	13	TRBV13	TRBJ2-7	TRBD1	CASSLGQSYEQYF	TGTGCCAGCAGCTTGGGACAGTCCTACGAGCAGTACTTC
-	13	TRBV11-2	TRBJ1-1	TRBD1	CASSSDRDTEAFF	TGTGCCAGCAGCTCCGACAGGGACACTGAAGCTTTCTTT
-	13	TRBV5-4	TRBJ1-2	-	CASSPIQGGGYTF	TGTGCCAGCAGCCCCATACAGGGAGGTGGCTACACCTTC
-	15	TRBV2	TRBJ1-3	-	CASSEYASLGNTIYF	TGTGCCAGCAGTGAATACGCCAGCTTGGGAAACACCATATATTTT
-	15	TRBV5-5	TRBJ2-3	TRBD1	CASSVRDRGLLTQYF	TGTGCCAGCAGCGTCCGGGACAGGGGGCTTCTAACGCAGTATTTT
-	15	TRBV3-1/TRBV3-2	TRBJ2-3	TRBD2	CASSQGTSLGDTQYF	TGTGCCAGCAGCCAAGGGACTAGCTTGGGGGATACGCAGTATTTT
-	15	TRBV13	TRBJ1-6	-	CASSPGWQNNSPLHF	TGTGCCAGCAGCCCAGGGTGGCAGAATAATTCACCCCTCCACTTT
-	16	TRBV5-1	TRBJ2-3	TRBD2	CASSLGTSRLTDTQYF	TGCGCCAGCAGCTTGGGGACTAGCAGACTAACAGATACGCAGTATTTT
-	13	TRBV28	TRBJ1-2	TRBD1	CATVWGRGRGYTF	TGTGCCACCGTTTGGGGCAGGGGGAGAGGCTACACCTTC
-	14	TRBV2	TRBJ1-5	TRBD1	CASSGTGGHQPQHF	TGTGCCAGCAGTGGGACAGGGGGCCATCAGCCCCAGCATTTT
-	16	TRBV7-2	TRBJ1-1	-	CASRPSPGPMNTEAFF	TGTGCCAGCAGGCCTTCCCCGGGACCGATGAACACTGAAGCTTTCTTT
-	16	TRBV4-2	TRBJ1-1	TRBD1	CASSLTTGQGNTEAFF	TGTGCCAGCAGCCTGACTACGGGACAGGGGAACACTGAAGCTTTCTTT
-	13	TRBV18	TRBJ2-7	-	CASSPQTSYEQYF	TGTGCCAGCTCACCACAGACCTCCTACGAGCAGTACTTC
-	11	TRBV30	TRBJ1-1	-	CAWTSGTEAFF	TGTGCCTGGACTTCTGGAACTGAAGCTTTCTTT
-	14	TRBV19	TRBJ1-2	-	CASSTQGSNNGYTF	TGTGCCAGTAGTACCCAGGGCTCTAATAATGGCTACACCTTC
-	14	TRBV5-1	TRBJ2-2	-	CASSLWGSTGELFF	TGCGCCAGCAGCTTGTGGGGATCCACCGGGGAGCTGTTTTTT
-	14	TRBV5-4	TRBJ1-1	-	CASSYGAGDTEAFF	TGTGCCAGCAGCTACGGGGCTGGGGACACTGAAGCTTTCTTT
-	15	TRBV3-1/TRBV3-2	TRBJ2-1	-	CASRLTTTSYNEQFF	TGTGCCAGCAGACTGACGACTACTTCCTACAATGAGCAGTTCTTC
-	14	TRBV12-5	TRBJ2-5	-	CASARDRLEETQYF	TGTGCTAGTGCCCGGGACCGGTTAGAAGAGACCCAGTACTTC
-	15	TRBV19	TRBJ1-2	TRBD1	CASSNPGTANYGYTF	TGTGCCAGTAGTAACCCGGGGACAGCTAACTATGGCTACACCTTC
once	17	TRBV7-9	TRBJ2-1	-	CASSGGQGDRANNEQFF	TGTGCCAGCAGCGGGGGGCAAGGCGACAGGGCGAACAATGAGCAGTTCTTC
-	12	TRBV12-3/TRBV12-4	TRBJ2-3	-	CASSIQTDTQYF	TGTGCCAGCAGTATCCAGACAGATACGCAGTATTTT
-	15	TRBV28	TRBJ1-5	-	CATSPDTYSNQPQHF	TGTGCCACCAGCCCTGACACCTATAGCAATCAGCCCCAGCATTTT
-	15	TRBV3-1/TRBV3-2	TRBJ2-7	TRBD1	CASSQAPGGSYEQYF	TGTGCCAGCAGCCAAGCCCCAGGGGGCTCCTACGAGCAGTACTTC
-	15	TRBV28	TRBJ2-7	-	CASSLPGRLSYEQYF	TGTGCCAGCAGTTTACCGGGACGGCTCTCCTACGAGCAGTACTTC